This section outlines one TCR beta chain sequence together with its context. This sample is part of a study of blood T cell repertoires in COVID-19. Study-wide context: The samples span acute and convalescent COVID-19 from the United States, Italy and Spain. PBMCs, B-cell-depleted T cells, or T cells provided the cDNA or gDNA that made up the material.

Original processing methods: The assay estimated nucleated cells by amplifying reference gene primers. Here immunoSEQ multiplex PCR was the method, and the copy in TCRdb shows in-frame clones only, minus some. From that table come the V and J calls and clone size; the DNA was used to work out D and trimming. Found here are 96,000 or so clones, roughly 90% of them singletons; the top ten hold 1.5% to 2%. There are 13 residues in the CDR3. Germline CDR1 MGHDK, CDR2 SYGVNS. Trimming removed 6 bases at V and 7 bases at J, with 15 bases between. The receptor was derived from a man aged 55-75 years with acute or convalescent COVID-19. Input material: peripheral blood. The chain combines TRBV25-1 with TRBJ1-2; no reliable D call. The CDR3 spells CASSEDLRGGYTF. The CDR3 DNA follows: TGTGCCAGCAGCGAAGACCTACGGGGTGGCTACACCTTC.